This T cell receptor (beta chain) was sequenced during a study of cytomegalovirus exposure and HLA in healthy donors. The germline CDR1 and CDR2 sequences are LGHNT and FRNRAP. The CDR3 has 14 amino acids. V lost 5 bases, J lost 1 base, and 9 bases lay in between. PCR involved 60 Vbeta and 13 Jbeta primers. Profiling relied on immunoSEQ multiplex PCR, and the TCRdb table lists in-frame clones only, not all of them. The sample yields roughly 180,000 clones, roughly 84% seen once. The sample comprised PBMCs. The TCR sequence derives from a boy aged 2 to 9 in good health and CMV-seronegative. This chain connects TRBV12-5 to TRBJ1-5, with no clear D. Here the CDR3 DNA reads TGTGCTAGTGGTCCCAGTTGGAGCAATCAGCCCCAGCATTTT. Encoded protein: CASGPSWSNQPQHF.